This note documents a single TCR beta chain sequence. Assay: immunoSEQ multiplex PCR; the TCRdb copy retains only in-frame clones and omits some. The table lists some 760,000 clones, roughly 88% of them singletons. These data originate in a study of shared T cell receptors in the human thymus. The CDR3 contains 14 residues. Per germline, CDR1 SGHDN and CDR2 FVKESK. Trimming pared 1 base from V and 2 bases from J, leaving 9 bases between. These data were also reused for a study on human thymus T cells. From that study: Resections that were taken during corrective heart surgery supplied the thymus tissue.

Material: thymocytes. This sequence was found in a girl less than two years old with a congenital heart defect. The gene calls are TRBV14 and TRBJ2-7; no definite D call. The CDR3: CASSQVGGTYEQYF. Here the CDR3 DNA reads TGTGCCAGCAGCCAAGTCGGCGGAACCTACGAGCAGTACTTC.